These 29 T cell receptor beta chains share one sample of origin, sequenced in a study of beta chain features in type 1 diabetes. The investigators reverse transcribed all of the isolated RNA, so they sequenced expressed TCRB transcripts. The table came from immunoSEQ multiplex PCR; TCRdb's copy has only in-frame clones and leaves some out. The sample lists 200,000 to 250,000 clones, approximately 10% occurring once. Sequenced sample: central memory CD4+ T cells from blood. Source of these receptors: a man younger than 35 in good health.

This clone came up a few times. CDR3 in DNA: TGTGCCAGCAGCTCACAGGTTTACAATGAGCAGTTCTTC. Its translation: CASSSQVYNEQFF. The chain couples TRBV14 to TRBJ2-1; D may be TRBD1 (5 bases). Trimming pared 5 bases from V and 4 bases from J, leaving 9 bases between. CDR1 is SGHDN and CDR2 is FVKESK in the germline V gene. The CDR3 length is 13 residues. The full variable domain, in which reference TRBV14 and TRBJ2-1 provide the parts outside the CDR3, is EAGVTQFPSHSVIEKGQTVTLRCDPISGHDNLYWYRRVMGKEIKFLLHFVKESKQDESGMPNNRFLAERTGGTYSTLKVQPAELEDSGVYFCASSSQVYNEQFFGPGTRLTVL.

This clone has a handful of counts. The chain joins TRBV7-2 to TRBJ2-4; D might be TRBD1 or TRBD2, each matching 7 bases. The germline CDR1 and CDR2 sequences are SGHTA and FQGNSA. The germline V and J ends were trimmed by 6 bases and 9 bases, with 30 bases remaining between them. The CDR3 has 18 amino acids. The CDR3 spells CASSPHPRGGGPKTIQYF. In DNA form, the CDR3 reads TGTGCCAGCAGTCCACATCCGCGGGGAGGGGGCCCCAAGACCATTCAGTACTTC.

The sample holds a few counts of this clone. V is TRBV5-4 and J is TRBJ2-3; D may be TRBD1 or TRBD2 (5 bases each). The CDR3 covers 15 residues. The V gene lost 4 bases and the J gene lost 0 bases, with 12 bases spanning the gap. Germline V gene lookup returns CDR1 SGHNT and CDR2 YYREEE (reference sequence). CDR3: CASSLPRGSTDTQYF. In DNA, the CDR3 is TGTGCCAGCAGCCTCCCGAGGGGTAGCACAGATACGCAGTATTTT.

This clone occurred a few times. The J gene is TRBJ2-5, the V gene TRBV7-2, with TRBD2 matching 8 bases. The junction had 10 bases not matched to a gene; V was cut back by 5 bases and J by 5 bases. This CDR3 is built from 15 residues. Germline CDR1 SGHTA, CDR2 FQGNSA. The CDR3 sequence is CASSPLGREMETQYF. CDR3 coding DNA: TGTGCCAGCAGCCCCCTCGGGAGGGAAATGGAGACCCAGTACTTC.

The chain links TRBV11-2 to TRBJ2-7; 7 bases line up with TRBD1. The V and J ends lost 4 bases and 4 bases, in that order; junction bases with no gene match: 4. The CDR3 is made up of 13 amino acids. Per the germline V gene, CDR1 is SGHAT and CDR2 is FQNNGV. The DNA for the CDR3 is TGTGCCAGCAGCTCGTCACAGGGGTACGAGCAGTACTTC. Amino acid sequence: CASSSSQGYEQYF.

The table lists this clone with a few counts. The chain combines TRBV6-6 with TRBJ1-5; D is unresolved. This CDR3 is 14 amino acids long. The germline gives CDR1 MNHNY, CDR2 SVGAGI (reference sequence). V was cut by 6 bases and J by 4 bases, with 13 bases left in between. This CDR3 reads CASSPSSGNQPQHF. CDR3 in DNA: TGTGCCAGCAGCCCATCTAGCGGTAATCAGCCCCAGCATTTT.

This clone was detected many times. The chain has TRBV2 and TRBJ2-2, with 8 bases identical to TRBD1. Trimming took 6 bases from V and 6 from J; bases not matched to a gene: 0. Germline CDR1 is SNHLY and CDR2 is FYNNEI. The CDR3 runs to 12 residues. The CDR3 protein is CASRQGAGELFF. CDR3 nucleotides: TGTGCCAGCAGACAGGGGGCCGGGGAGCTGTTTTTT.

This clone was detected a few times. The missing conserved phenylalanine or tryptophan at the end of this CDR3 makes a read error likely. Because the CDR3's place on the DNA is in doubt, the DNA is left out and the CDR3 is given as listed by TCRdb. This CDR3 reads CASSEALGLAGVP. The chain couples TRBV2 to TRBJ2-7; TRBD2 was called by the table and not checked on the DNA. The CDR3 is made up of 13 amino acids, end residues included. Germline CDR1 and CDR2: SNHLY and FYNNEI.

The chain combines TRBV2 with TRBJ2-1; TRBD2 agrees at 7 bases. Germline assignment: CDR1 SNHLY and CDR2 FYNNEI. The CDR3 is 15 residues long. Unmatched junction bases numbered 10, after V lost 8 bases and J lost 3 bases. For the CDR3, the DNA is TGTGCCAGCTCCTCGAGACTAGCTGACTACAATGAGCAGTTCTTC. This encodes CASSSRLADYNEQFF.

This clone was counted at least ten times. This chain connects TRBV4-3 to TRBJ2-3; 8 bases are shared with TRBD2. The length of the CDR3 is 17 residues. From germline, CDR1 is LGHNA and CDR2 YSLEER. Trimming cost V 0 bases and J 2 bases; bases outside gene matches: 7. The CDR3 nucleotides are TGCGCCAGCAGCCAAGATGAACTAGCGGTAGACACAGATACGCAGTATTTT. It translates to CASSQDELAVDTDTQYF.

The sample holds a few counts of this clone. The chain joins TRBV27 to TRBJ2-7; the D gene is possibly TRBD1 (6 bases). The CDR3 contains 13 residues. The V end was cut by 2 bases, the J end by 6 bases, with 11 bases between. Germline lookup yields CDR1 MNHEY and CDR2 SMNVEV (reference sequence). The CDR3: CASSLRPGVEQYF. The CDR3 nucleotides read TGTGCCAGCAGTTTAAGGCCAGGGGTCGAGCAGTACTTC.

This clone has only one observation. The V gene is TRBV6-5, the J gene TRBJ2-3; no clear D. V dropped 0 bases and J dropped 6 bases, with 4 bases sitting between them. The CDR3 is 12 amino acids. Germline V gene data show CDR1 as MNHEY and CDR2 as SVGAGI. CDR3 sequence reads: CASSYSRDTQYF. For the CDR3, the DNA is TGTGCCAGCAGTTACTCAAGGGATACGCAGTATTTT.

The table lists this clone with many counts. The genes are TRBV10-3 and TRBJ2-3, with D hard to call. The CDR3 is 12 residues long. Trimming removed 1 base from V and 2 bases from J, with 1 base in between. From germline, CDR1 is ENHRY and CDR2 SYGVKD. DNA for the CDR3: TGTGCCATCAGTGAGTTCACAGATACGCAGTATTTT. This sequence encodes CAISEFTDTQYF.

This clone was seen a few times. This chain joins TRBV7-8 and TRBJ2-7, with 14 bases lining up with TRBD2. With 5 bases clipped from V and 0 bases from J, the junction kept 9 bases outside the gene matches. Germline CDR1 SGHVS, CDR2 FQNEAQ. The CDR3 is 18 residues long. As DNA, the CDR3 is TGTGCCAGCAGCCATGGGACTAGCGGGAGTCCCGACTCCTACGAGCAGTACTTC. Protein: CASSHGTSGSPDSYEQYF.

This chain connects TRBV7-9 to TRBJ2-2; D perhaps matches TRBD1 (6 bases). The length of the CDR3 is 15 residues. Trimming pared 5 bases from V and 3 bases from J, leaving 13 bases between. Germline V gene sequence: CDR1 SEHNR, CDR2 FQNEAQ (reference sequence). The CDR3 loop reads CASSGGEAYTGELFF. As DNA, the CDR3 is TGTGCCAGCAGCGGGGGCGAGGCTTACACCGGGGAGCTGTTTTTT.

This clone was seen only a few times. The chain combines TRBV5-4 with TRBJ2-7, with TRBD1 as a possible D gene (6 bases). The ends were cut back, 1 base at V and 4 bases at J, with 6 bases in the middle. The CDR3 is 12 amino acids. The germline CDR1 and CDR2 sequences are SGHNT and YYREEE (reference sequence). The CDR3 DNA reads as TGTGCCAGCAGCTTGAGGGGGTACGAGCAGTACTTC. It encodes CASSLRGYEQYF.

This clone was seen a few times. The chain uses TRBV7-2 and TRBJ1-2; D uncertain. The CDR3 runs to 12 residues. V lost 5 bases and J lost 4, with 8 bases in between. Germline lookup yields CDR1 SGHTA and CDR2 FQGNSA. CDR3 loop: CASSLDFYGYTF. CDR3 nucleotide sequence: TGTGCCAGCAGCCTCGATTTCTATGGCTACACCTTC.

This clone was seen only a few times. The chain couples TRBV5-6 to TRBJ1-1; D call uncertain. Per the germline V gene, CDR1 is SGHDT and CDR2 is YYEEEE. CDR3 length: 14 residues. The germline V and J ends were trimmed by 2 bases and 1 base, with 9 bases remaining between them. As DNA, the CDR3 is TGTGCCAGCAGCTTAAAATGGGCGAACACTGAAGCTTTCTTT. It codes for CASSLKWANTEAFF.

V usage is TRBV5-1 and J usage is TRBJ1-1; 10 positions match TRBD1. Germline trimming cut 3 bases from V and 0 bases from J; bases unmatched to any gene: 5. The germline V gene encodes CDR1 SGHRS and CDR2 YFSETQ. The CDR3 spans 16 residues. The CDR3 coding sequence is TGCGCCAGCAGCTCCTGGACAGGGGGTTTGAACACTGAAGCTTTCTTT. This codes for CASSSWTGGLNTEAFF.

In this sample, this clone turned up a few times. The gene calls are TRBV30 and TRBJ1-4; D may be TRBD1 (6 bases). The CDR3 loop spans 15 amino acids. Germline V lookup: CDR1 GTSNPN, CDR2 SVGIG (reference sequence). V was shortened by 4 bases and J by 6 bases, with 18 bases between the two germline ends. CDR3 amino acids: CAWTYPTGGDEKLFF. The CDR3 DNA is TGTGCCTGGACTTACCCGACAGGCGGTGATGAAAAACTGTTTTTT.

V usage is TRBV30 and J usage is TRBJ1-4; maybe TRBD1 (6 bases). The CDR3 spans 14 residues. Deletions cut 2 bases from V and 7 bases from J, with 14 bases between. The V gene's germline CDR1 is GTSNPN and CDR2 SVGIG (reference sequence). This chain's CDR3 is CAWSTSGEGEKLFF. The CDR3 region has the DNA TGTGCCTGGAGTACATCAGGGGAGGGTGAAAAACTGTTTTTT.

The J gene is TRBJ2-5, the V gene TRBV5-6; tentative D call: TRBD1 (6 bases). CDR3 size: 12 residues. V was pared by 4 bases and J by 3 bases, with 7 bases between. CDR1 is SGHDT and CDR2 is YYEEEE in the germline V gene. In nucleotides, the CDR3 is TGTGCCAGCAGCCCAGGGGAAGAGACCCAGTACTTC. Translating gives CASSPGEETQYF. Supplemented by reference TRBV5-6 and TRBJ2-5, the full variable domain reads DAGVTQSPTHLIKTRGQQVTLRCSPKSGHDTVSWYQQALGQGPQFIFQYYEEEERQRGNFPDRFSGHQFPNYSSELNVNALLLGDSALYLCASSPGEETQYFGPGTRLLVL.

This clone occurred a few times. The chain joins TRBV7-9 to TRBJ2-4; 8 nucleotides match TRBD2. CDR1 is SEHNR, CDR2 FQNEAQ, per germline (reference sequence). This CDR3 is 14 amino acids long. V lost 5 bases and J lost 6; bases outside the gene matches: 6. The CDR3 DNA reads TGTGCCAGCAGCGCAGCGGGAGCGTCAAACATTCAGTACTTC. It translates to CASSAAGASNIQYF.

This chain uses TRBV2 with TRBJ2-7, with 11 bases lining up with TRBD1. The germline gives CDR1 SNHLY, CDR2 FYNNEI. Trimming took 7 bases from V and 3 from J; bases not matched to a gene: 2. CDR3 length: 13 amino acids. CDR3 DNA: TGTGCCAGCATCGGGACAGGGGGCTACGAGCAGTACTTC. It specifies CASIGTGGYEQYF.

The genes are TRBV6-5 and TRBJ2-1; D is undetermined. Germline CDR1 MNHEY, CDR2 SVGAGI. V lost 6 bases to trimming and J lost 4 bases, with 10 bases between them. The CDR3 has 13 amino acids. CDR3 loop: CASRETAYNEQFF. The CDR3 nucleotides read TGTGCCAGCAGAGAAACAGCATACAATGAGCAGTTCTTC.

The chain couples TRBV7-2 to TRBJ2-1; D gene uncertain. Deletions cut 4 bases from V and 5 bases from J, with 9 bases between. The CDR3 runs 13 residues. CDR1 and CDR2 from the germline V gene are SGHTA and FQGNSA. CDR3 DNA: TGTGCCAGCAGCTCCCGGATTGACAATGAGCAGTTCTTC. Translating it yields CASSSRIDNEQFF.

This clone was counted a few times. The same CDR3 is also encoded by other DNA sequences in this sample. The genes are TRBV30 and TRBJ2-5; no firm D call. The germline V and J ends were trimmed by 4 bases and 5 bases, with 8 bases remaining between them. Germline V gene data show CDR1 as GTSNPN and CDR2 as SVGIG (reference sequence). The CDR3 consists of 11 residues. CDR3 DNA sequence: TGTGCCTGGACAGGTGGGGAGACCCAGTACTTC. Protein product: CAWTGGETQYF.

The table lists this clone with many counts. CDR3 in DNA: TGCAGCGCTGGGACGGAACAAGAGACCCAGTACTTC. The encoded protein is CSAGTEQETQYF. This rearrangement joins TRBV29-1 to TRBJ2-5; D assignment may be TRBD1 or TRBD2 (5 bases each). V was cut by 7 bases and J by 2 bases, with 11 bases left in between. The CDR3 length is 12 residues. Germline V CDR1 and CDR2: SQVTM, ANQGSEA.

The chain couples TRBV7-6 to TRBJ2-1; the match to TRBD2 covers 11 bases. V trimming: 7 bases; J trimming: 2 bases; junction bases outside the gene matches: 4. The CDR3 length is 15 residues. The V gene's germline CDR1 is SGHVS and CDR2 FNYEAQ. This CDR3 is CASTATSGAYNEQFF. CDR3 nucleotides: TGTGCCAGCACCGCGACTAGCGGGGCCTACAATGAGCAGTTCTTC.